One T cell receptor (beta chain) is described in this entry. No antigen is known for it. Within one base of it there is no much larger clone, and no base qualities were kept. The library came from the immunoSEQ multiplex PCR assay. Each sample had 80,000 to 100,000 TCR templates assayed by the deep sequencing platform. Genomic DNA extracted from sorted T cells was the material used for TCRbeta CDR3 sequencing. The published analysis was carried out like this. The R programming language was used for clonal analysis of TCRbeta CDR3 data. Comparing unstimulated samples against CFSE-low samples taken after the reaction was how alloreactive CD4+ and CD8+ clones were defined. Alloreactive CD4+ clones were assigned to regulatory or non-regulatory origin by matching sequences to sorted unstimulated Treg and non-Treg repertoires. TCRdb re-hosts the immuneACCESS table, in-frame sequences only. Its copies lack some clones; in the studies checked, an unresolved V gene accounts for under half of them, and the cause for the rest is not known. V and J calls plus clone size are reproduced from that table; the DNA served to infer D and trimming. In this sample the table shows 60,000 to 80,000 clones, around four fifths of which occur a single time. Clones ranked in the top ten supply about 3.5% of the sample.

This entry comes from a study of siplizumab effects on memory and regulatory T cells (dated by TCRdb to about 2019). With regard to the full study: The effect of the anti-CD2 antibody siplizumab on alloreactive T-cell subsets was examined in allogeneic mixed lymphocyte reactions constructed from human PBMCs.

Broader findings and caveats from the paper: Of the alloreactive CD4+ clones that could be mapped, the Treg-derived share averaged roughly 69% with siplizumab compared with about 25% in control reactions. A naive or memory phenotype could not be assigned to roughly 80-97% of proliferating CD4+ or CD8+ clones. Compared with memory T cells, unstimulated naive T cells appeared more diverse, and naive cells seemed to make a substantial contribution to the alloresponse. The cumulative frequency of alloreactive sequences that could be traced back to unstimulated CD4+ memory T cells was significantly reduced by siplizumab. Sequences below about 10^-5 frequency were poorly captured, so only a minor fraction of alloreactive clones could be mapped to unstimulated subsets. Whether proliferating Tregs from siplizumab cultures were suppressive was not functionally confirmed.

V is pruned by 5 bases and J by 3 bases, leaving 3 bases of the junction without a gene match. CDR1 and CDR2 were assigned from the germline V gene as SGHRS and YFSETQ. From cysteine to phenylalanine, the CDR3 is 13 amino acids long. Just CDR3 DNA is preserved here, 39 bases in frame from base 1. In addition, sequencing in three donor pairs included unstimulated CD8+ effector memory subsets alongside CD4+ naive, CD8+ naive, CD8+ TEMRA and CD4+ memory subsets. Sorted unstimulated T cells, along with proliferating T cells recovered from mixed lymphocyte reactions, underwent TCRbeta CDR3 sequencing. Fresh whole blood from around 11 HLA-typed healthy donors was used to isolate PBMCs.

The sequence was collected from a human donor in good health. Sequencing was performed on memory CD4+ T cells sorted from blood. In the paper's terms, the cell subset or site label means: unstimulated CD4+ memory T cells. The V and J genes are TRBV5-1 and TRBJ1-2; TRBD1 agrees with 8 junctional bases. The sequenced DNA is TGCGCCAGCAGTGGACAGGGCCACTATGGCTACACCTTC. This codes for CASSGQGHYGYTF.